This T cell receptor beta chain was sequenced in a study of T cell repertoires in cytomegalovirus infection. As for the study in general: Use of recently identified HLA-C-restricted and well-studied HLA-B-restricted CMV epitopes was part of the study. Study-wide results and limits: It was HLA-C-restricted CMV-specific TCR beta clonotypes that dominated the response ex vivo. There were carriers of CMV plus the relevant HLA, and cumulative public TCR beta family frequency identified them.

This clonotype came up many times. Its antigen is unknown. Germline loops: CDR1 MNHNS, CDR2 SASEGT. There are 14 residues in the CDR3. V was pared by 6 bases and J by 3 bases, with 15 bases between. TCRdb used MiXCR to reprocess the reads, holding one entry per CDR3 protein. Of around 900,000 distinct CDR3 sequences listed, around 30% are singletons. Specimen: cultured CD8+ T cells from PBMCs, collected from culture after CMV antigen stimulation. The chain combines TRBV6-1 with TRBJ2-7, with D maybe TRBD1 (6 bases). The sequence came from a human donor in good health (CMV status not recorded). Some clones in this sample may be carry-over from other donors' samples. The CDR3 loop is CASRSDRSGYEQYV. The CDR3, as DNA: TGTGCCAGCAGATCGGACAGATCGGGCTACGAGCAGTACGTC.